These 32 T cell receptor beta chains share one sample of origin, sequenced in a study of blood T cell repertoires in COVID-19. Sequenced by immunoSEQ multiplex PCR; TCRdb stores in-frame clones only, minus some. Among fewer than 250,000 clones, about 85% were seen once, and the ten largest hold just over 0.7%. Sequences were obtained from peripheral blood. The receptors were sampled from a man in his forties with acute or convalescent COVID-19.

The chain uses TRBV6-1 and TRBJ1-6; tentatively, D is TRBD1 (6 bases). The CDR3 runs to 15 residues. Germline CDR1 MNHNS, CDR2 SASEGT. V was clipped by 3 bases and J by 6 bases, with 12 bases between them. The CDR3 DNA reads as TGTGCCAGCAGTGACAGGGGAAGGGGTAATTCACCCCTCCACTTT. This gives the protein CASSDRGRGNSPLHF.

The rearrangement uses TRBV6-6 and TRBJ1-2, with no clear D. Germline loops: CDR1 MNHNY, CDR2 SVGAGI (reference sequence). V shed 6 bases and J shed 7 bases, with 15 bases lying between them. This CDR3 has 13 residues. The CDR3 DNA follows: TGTGCCAGCAGCCCTGACACGTCTGGTGGCTACACCTTC. The encoded protein is CASSPDTSGGYTF.

This chain uses TRBV7-3 with TRBJ1-1; the D gene is possibly TRBD1 (5 bases). Looked up from germline, CDR1 is SGHTA and CDR2 is FQGTGA. V dropped 2 bases and J dropped 1 base, with 8 bases sitting between them. CDR3 length: 14 amino acids. In DNA, the CDR3 is TGTGCCAGCAGCTTAGGGGCAGGGAACACTGAAGCTTTCTTT. Its protein is CASSLGAGNTEAFF.

This sequence joins TRBV10-1 and TRBJ2-3; D perhaps matches TRBD1 (5 bases). V lost 2 bases and J lost 3, with 6 bases in between. CDR3 length equals 13 residues. Germline V gene data show CDR1 as WNHNN and CDR2 as SYGVQD (reference sequence). The CDR3 sequence is CASSEAGTDTQYF. The CDR3 nucleotides are TGCGCCAGCAGTGAGGCAGGGACAGATACGCAGTATTTT.

V is TRBV6-4 and J is TRBJ2-7; 7 positions agree with TRBD1. There are 13 residues in the CDR3. Germline CDR1 is MRHNA and CDR2 is SNTAGT. V trimming: 3 bases; J trimming: 6 bases; junction bases outside the gene matches: 5. CDR3 sequence: CASSDYRGSEQYF. DNA of the CDR3: TGTGCCAGCAGTGATTACAGGGGAAGCGAGCAGTACTTC.

This chain joins TRBV27 and TRBJ2-7; D gene uncertain. Trimming shortened V by 5 bases and J by 2 bases, and 13 bases separated the two germline ends. Germline V gene data show CDR1 as MNHEY and CDR2 as SMNVEV (reference sequence). This CDR3 comprises 14 residues. The CDR3 sequence is CASSSSQRPYEQYF. CDR3 bases: TGTGCCAGCAGTAGCAGCCAGCGACCCTACGAGCAGTACTTC.

The V call is TRBV3-1 (or the pseudogene TRBV3-2), the J call TRBJ1-6; perhaps TRBD1 as D (5 bases). The CDR3 is made up of 15 amino acids. V lost 4 bases and J lost 10, with 17 bases in between. Per germline, CDR1 LGHDT and CDR2 YNNKEL (reference sequence). CDR3 amino acids: CASSPLGGEASPLHF. DNA of the CDR3: TGTGCCAGCAGCCCCTTGGGAGGGGAGGCGTCACCCCTCCACTTT.

In DNA form, the CDR3 reads TGTGCCAGCAGCGGGCGACAGGGATGGAGGCAGTATTTT. Protein sequence: CASSGRQGWRQYF. The chain is built from TRBV11-2 and TRBJ2-3; 7 nucleotides line up with TRBD1. The CDR3 is made up of 13 amino acids. Germline lookup yields CDR1 SGHAT and CDR2 FQNNGV. The V gene end was trimmed by 5 bases and the J gene end by 11 bases; junction bases not matched to a gene: 10.

This clone has more than one count but fewer than ten. The gene calls are TRBV2 and TRBJ2-3; the D gene is possibly TRBD1 (6 bases). Germline V gene sequence: CDR1 SNHLY, CDR2 FYNNEI. With 6 bases removed from V and 8 bases from J, the gap between germline ends came to 9 bases. CDR3 size: 11 residues. The DNA of the CDR3 is TGTGCCAGCAGGGACAGCGGTACGCAGTATTTT. Its translation: CASRDSGTQYF.

This chain links TRBV7-9 with TRBJ1-2; D perhaps matches TRBD1 (5 bases). Germline loops: CDR1 SEHNR, CDR2 FQNEAQ (reference sequence). The length of the CDR3 is 14 residues. Trimming removed 5 bases at V and 2 bases at J, with 12 bases between. CDR3 sequence: CASSHTGGNYGYTF. The CDR3 DNA follows: TGTGCCAGCAGCCACACCGGGGGGAACTATGGCTACACCTTC.

This chain joins TRBV10-3 and TRBJ2-3; 7 bases line up with TRBD2. This CDR3 contains 14 residues. Germline values: CDR1 ENHRY, CDR2 SYGVKD. The ends lost 3 bases at V and 6 bases at J; junction bases unmatched: 6. CDR3 coding DNA: TGTGCCATCAGTGACCAAACGGGAGGTGATACGCAGTATTTT. Amino acids: CAISDQTGGDTQYF.

As for this clone: The sample has other DNA sequences that encode this CDR3 too. The chain has TRBV30 and TRBJ2-1, with no clear D. Between the trimmed V and J ends, which lost 2 bases and 7 bases, there was a span of 6 bases. Germline assignment: CDR1 GTSNPN and CDR2 SVGIG (reference sequence). This CDR3 contains 11 residues. The DNA of the CDR3 is TGTGCCTGGAGTCTAGTTAATGAGCAGTTCTTC. It codes for CAWSLVNEQFF.

CDR3 region: CASSQVLPGVSGYTF. The CDR3 coding sequence is TGTGCCAGCAGCCAAGTACTCCCGGGGGTCTCAGGCTACACCTTC. The chain couples TRBV3-1 (or the pseudogene TRBV3-2) to TRBJ1-2, with D possibly being TRBD1 (5 bases). V gave up 1 base and J gave up 8 bases, with 17 bases separating them. CDR3 length: 15 amino acids. Germline V gene lookup returns CDR1 LGHDT and CDR2 YNNKEL (reference sequence).

The chain joins TRBV2 to TRBJ2-2, with unresolved D. The V end lost 3 bases, the J end lost 4 bases, and 6 bases lay between the germline ends. Germline lookup yields CDR1 SNHLY and CDR2 FYNNEI. This CDR3 region has 13 residues. CDR3 in amino acids: CASSERLTGELFF. Written as DNA, the CDR3 is TGTGCCAGCAGTGAGAGGCTCACCGGGGAGCTGTTTTTT.

This chain uses TRBV2 with TRBJ2-5; D may be TRBD2 (5 bases). The V gene's germline CDR1 is SNHLY and CDR2 FYNNEI. V lost 3 bases to trimming and J lost 5 bases, with 13 bases between them. CDR3 length: 14 amino acids. CDR3 bases: TGTGCCAGCAGTGAGACTAATCCGGGGGAGACCCAGTACTTC. It translates to CASSETNPGETQYF.

The V and J genes are TRBV7-2 and TRBJ1-5, with 7 nucleotides matching TRBD1. With V trimmed by 3 bases and J by 2 bases, 1 base remained unmatched. The CDR3 sequence is 14 residues long. The V gene's germline CDR1 is SGHTA and CDR2 FQGNSA. As DNA, the CDR3 is TGTGCCAGCAGCTTCAGGGGGGGCAATCAGCCCCAGCATTTT. Protein sequence: CASSFRGGNQPQHF.

This sequence joins TRBV29-1 and TRBJ2-1, with D perhaps TRBD1 (6 bases). The germline V gene encodes CDR1 SQVTM and CDR2 ANQGSEA. Trimming shortened V by 8 bases and J by 9 bases, and 20 bases separated the two germline ends. This CDR3 has 13 amino acids. CDR3 region: CSYVWTAVREQFF. CDR3 nucleotide sequence: TGCAGCTACGTCTGGACAGCCGTTCGTGAGCAGTTCTTC.

This clone was found a few times. The chain recombines TRBV7-2 with TRBJ1-6; weak D call: TRBD1 (6 bases). V lost 4 bases, J lost 9 bases, and 13 bases lay in between. The germline V gene has CDR1 SGHTA and CDR2 FQGNSA. CDR3 size: 14 residues. This chain's CDR3 is CASSYRTVSSPLHF. CDR3 DNA: TGTGCCAGCAGCTATCGGACAGTCAGTTCACCCCTCCACTTT.

The gene calls are TRBV5-4 and TRBJ2-7, with 8 bases matching TRBD1. Per germline, CDR1 SGHNT and CDR2 YYREEE (reference sequence). The trim removed 0 bases at V and 4 bases at J, leaving 9 bases unmatched. CDR3 length equals 16 residues. CDR3 loop: CASSLGIAGGIYEQYF. DNA of the CDR3: TGTGCCAGCAGCTTGGGTATCGCAGGGGGCATTTACGAGCAGTACTTC.

The chain has TRBV7-8 and TRBJ2-3, with D perhaps TRBD1 (6 bases). With 5 bases removed from V and 7 bases from J, the gap between germline ends came to 22 bases. Germline assignment: CDR1 SGHVS and CDR2 FQNEAQ. This CDR3 contains 16 residues. The CDR3 here is CASSPMAGAVQYTQYF. The CDR3 nucleotides read TGTGCCAGCAGCCCAATGGCAGGGGCCGTACAATATACGCAGTATTTT.

This rearrangement joins TRBV19 to TRBJ1-2; 7 bases line up with TRBD1. Germline V CDR1 and CDR2: LNHDA, SQIVND (reference sequence). The CDR3 contains 17 residues. V shed 6 bases, J shed 3 bases, and the junction held 16 bases outside the gene matches. In DNA form, the CDR3 reads TGTGCCAGTAGCAACCAGGGTCGGGACACAGGGGACTATGGCTACACCTTC. This sequence encodes CASSNQGRDTGDYGYTF.

This clone was detected once. V usage is TRBV6-5 and J usage is TRBJ1-2; 9 bases map to TRBD1. With 2 bases clipped from V and 5 bases from J, the junction kept 3 bases outside the gene matches. This CDR3 has 14 amino acids. Per the germline V gene, CDR1 is MNHEY and CDR2 is SVGAGI. CDR3 sequence reads: CASSYRDREYGYTF. The CDR3 DNA is TGTGCCAGCAGTTACCGGGACAGGGAGTATGGCTACACCTTC.

Here the CDR3 DNA reads TGTGCCAGCAGTCCCGGGGTGCTCTCCTACAATGAGCAGTTCTTC. It yields the protein CASSPGVLSYNEQFF. J is TRBJ2-1 and V is TRBV2; D may be TRBD2 (5 bases). The CDR3 totals 15 residues. V was trimmed by 5 bases and J by 0 bases, leaving 11 bases between them. From germline, CDR1 is SNHLY and CDR2 FYNNEI.

This clone was counted once. The chain employs TRBV19 and TRBJ2-7, with TRBD1 identical over 10 bases. Germline V gene data show CDR1 as LNHDA and CDR2 as SQIVND (reference sequence). The V gene end was trimmed by 3 bases and the J gene end by 7 bases; junction bases not matched to a gene: 9. The CDR3 sequence is 15 residues long. CDR3 nucleotide sequence: TGTGCCAGTAGTATGGGACAGGGGAACGCGGGGGAGCAGTACTTC. Translation gives CASSMGQGNAGEQYF. Variable domain in full (rest from reference TRBV19 and TRBJ2-7): DGGITQSPKYLFRKEGQNVTLSCEQNLNHDAMYWYRQDPGQGLRLIYYSQIVNDFQKGDIAEGYSVSREKKESFPLTVTSAQKNPTAFYLCASSMGQGNAGEQYFGPGTRLTVT.

Only one count was recorded for this clone. J is TRBJ1-1 and V is TRBV5-5, with D tentatively TRBD1 (5 bases). The CDR3 length is 15 residues. Germline lookup yields CDR1 SGHKS and CDR2 YYEKEE (reference sequence). Trimming cost V 4 bases and J 5 bases, with 18 bases left between them. CDR3 nucleotides: TGTGCCAGCAGCGGAGGGCGGGGCGGCAGGACTGAAGCTTTCTTT. Translating gives CASSGGRGGRTEAFF.

This chain links TRBV28 with TRBJ1-4; the D is unclear. The CDR3 consists of 12 residues. Germline CDR1 is MDHEN and CDR2 is SYDVKM. Trimming cost V 3 bases and J 5 bases, with 4 bases left between them. The CDR3 here is CASSFLNEKLFF. In nucleotides, the CDR3 is TGTGCCAGCAGTTTCCTCAATGAAAAACTGTTTTTT.

This sequence joins TRBV28 and TRBJ1-2; D is undetermined. The CDR3 runs 14 residues. The germline gives CDR1 MDHEN, CDR2 SYDVKM. Trimming took off 2 bases at V and 2 bases at J, with 9 bases between the two ends. The CDR3 is CASSLPEVNYGYTF. The CDR3 DNA reads as TGTGCCAGCAGTTTACCAGAGGTAAACTATGGCTACACCTTC.

This sequence joins TRBV9 and TRBJ2-2; 10 bases align to TRBD2. The CDR3 covers 18 residues. CDR1 and CDR2 from the germline V gene are SGDLS and YYNGEE. Trimming at V came to 5 bases and at J to 0 bases, leaving 10 bases not matched to a gene. CDR3: CASRPVAGGPPNTGELFF. In DNA, the CDR3 is TGTGCCAGCAGGCCGGTAGCGGGGGGCCCCCCGAACACCGGGGAGCTGTTTTTT. Together with reference TRBV9 and TRBJ2-2, the CDR3 gives the full variable domain: DSGVTQTPKHLITATGQRVTLRCSPRSGDLSVYWYQQSLDQGLQFLIQYYNGEERAKGNILERFSAQQFPDLHSELNLSSLELGDSALYFCASRPVAGGPPNTGELFFGEGSRLTVL.

The chain recombines TRBV11-3 with TRBJ2-1, with D perhaps TRBD1 (6 bases). Deletions cut 0 bases from V and 8 bases from J, with 8 bases between. The CDR3 has 13 residues. From germline, CDR1 is SGHNT and CDR2 YENEEA. This CDR3 reads CASSLEQGYEQFF. The CDR3 coding sequence is TGTGCCAGCAGCTTAGAACAGGGATATGAGCAGTTCTTC.

This clone was detected once. The chain uses TRBV18 and TRBJ1-1; possible D gene TRBD1, 6 bases. V was pared by 3 bases and J by 5 bases, with 10 bases between. This CDR3 is 13 amino acids long. CDR1 KGHSH and CDR2 LQKENI come from the germline V gene. CDR3: CASSPTGTTEAFF. In nucleotides, the CDR3 is TGTGCCAGCTCACCTACCGGGACAACTGAAGCTTTCTTT.

The chain combines TRBV6-5 with TRBJ1-2; D not certain. The germline V gene encodes CDR1 MNHEY and CDR2 SVGAGI. Trimming stripped 5 bases from V and 2 bases from J, with 9 bases between. This CDR3 is built from 13 residues. As DNA, the CDR3 is TGTGCCAGCAGTCCCTATATGAACTATGGCTACACCTTC. Protein sequence: CASSPYMNYGYTF.

The chain carries TRBV6-4 and TRBJ2-6; tentatively, D is TRBD1 (7 bases). Germline lookup yields CDR1 MRHNA and CDR2 SNTAGT. The CDR3 length is 18 residues. Trimming removed 3 bases at V and 0 bases at J, with 15 bases between. The chain's CDR3 is CASSELAGGYSGANVLTF. In DNA form, the CDR3 reads TGTGCCAGCAGTGAGTTGGCAGGGGGGTACTCTGGGGCCAACGTCCTGACTTTC.